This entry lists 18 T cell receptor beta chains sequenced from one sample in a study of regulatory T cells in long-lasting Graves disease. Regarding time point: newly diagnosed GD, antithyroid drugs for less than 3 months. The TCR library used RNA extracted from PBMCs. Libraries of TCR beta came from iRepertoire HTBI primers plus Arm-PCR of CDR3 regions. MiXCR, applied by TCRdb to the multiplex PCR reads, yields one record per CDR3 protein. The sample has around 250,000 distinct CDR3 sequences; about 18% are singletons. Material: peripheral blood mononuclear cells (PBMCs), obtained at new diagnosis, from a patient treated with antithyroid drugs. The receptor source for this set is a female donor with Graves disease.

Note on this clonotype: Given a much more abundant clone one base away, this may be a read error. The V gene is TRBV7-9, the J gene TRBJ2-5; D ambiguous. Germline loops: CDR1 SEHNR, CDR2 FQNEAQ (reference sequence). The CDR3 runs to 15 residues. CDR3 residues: CTSSPKGYEQETQYF. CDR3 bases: TGTACCAGCAGCCCCAAGGGCTACGAACAAGAGACCCAGTACTTC.

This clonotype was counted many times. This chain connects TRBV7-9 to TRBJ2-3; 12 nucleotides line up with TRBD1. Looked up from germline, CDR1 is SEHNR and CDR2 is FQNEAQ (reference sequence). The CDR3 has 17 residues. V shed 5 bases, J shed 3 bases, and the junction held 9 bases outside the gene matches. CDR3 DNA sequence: TGTGCCAGCAGCCCGGGGACAGGGGGCGCGGTAACAGATACGCAGTATTTT. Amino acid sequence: CASSPGTGGAVTDTQYF.

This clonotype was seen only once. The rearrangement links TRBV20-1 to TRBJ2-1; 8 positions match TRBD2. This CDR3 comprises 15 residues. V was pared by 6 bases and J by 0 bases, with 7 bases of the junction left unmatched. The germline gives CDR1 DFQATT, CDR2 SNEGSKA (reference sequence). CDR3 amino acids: CSAAPGLGSYNEQFF. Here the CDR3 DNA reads TGCAGTGCGGCTCCGGGACTAGGCTCCTACAATGAGCAGTTCTTC.

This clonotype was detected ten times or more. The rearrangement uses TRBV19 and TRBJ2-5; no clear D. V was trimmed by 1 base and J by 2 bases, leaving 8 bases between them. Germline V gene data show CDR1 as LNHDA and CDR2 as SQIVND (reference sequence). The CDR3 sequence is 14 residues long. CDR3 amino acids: CASSIGGQQETQYF. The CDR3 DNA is TGTGCCAGTAGTATAGGTGGGCAGCAAGAGACCCAGTACTTC.

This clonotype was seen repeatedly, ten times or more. CDR3 protein: CASSLDRVGNEQFF. CDR3 in DNA: TGTGCCAGCAGCTTAGACAGGGTCGGGAATGAGCAGTTCTTC. This chain joins TRBV11-2 and TRBJ2-1; weak D call: TRBD1 (5 bases). CDR1 is SGHAT and CDR2 is FQNNGV in the germline V gene. Trimming pared 0 bases from V and 7 bases from J, leaving 10 bases between. The CDR3 is 14 amino acids.

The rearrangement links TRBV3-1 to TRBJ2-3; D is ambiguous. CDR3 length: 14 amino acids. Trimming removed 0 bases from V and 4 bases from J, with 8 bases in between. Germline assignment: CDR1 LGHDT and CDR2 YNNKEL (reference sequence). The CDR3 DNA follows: TGTGCCAGCAGCCAAGAAATAGTCTCAGATACGCAGTATTTT. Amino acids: CASSQEIVSDTQYF.

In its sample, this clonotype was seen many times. The CDR3 sequence: CASSRDRRGSSYTF. The CDR3 DNA sequence: TGTGCCAGCAGCCGGGACAGAAGGGGCTCCAGCTACACCTTC. The J gene is TRBJ1-2, the V gene TRBV28; TRBD1 matches 7 bases. Losses at the gene ends were 6 bases for V and 9 bases for J; bases not matched to a gene: 13. Germline V CDR1 and CDR2: MDHEN, SYDVKM. The CDR3 has 14 amino acids.

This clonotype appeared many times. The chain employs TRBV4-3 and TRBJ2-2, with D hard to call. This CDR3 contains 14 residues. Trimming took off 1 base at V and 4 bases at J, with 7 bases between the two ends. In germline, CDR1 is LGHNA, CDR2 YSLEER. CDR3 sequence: CASSQVAGTGELFF. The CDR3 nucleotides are TGCGCCAGCAGCCAAGTTGCCGGCACCGGGGAGCTGTTTTTT.

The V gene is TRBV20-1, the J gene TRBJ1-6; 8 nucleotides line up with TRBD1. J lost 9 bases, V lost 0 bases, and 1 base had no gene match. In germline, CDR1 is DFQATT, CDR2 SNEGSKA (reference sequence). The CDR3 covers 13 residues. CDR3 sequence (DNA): TGCAGTGCTAGAGACACAGGGGGTTCACCCCTCCACTTT. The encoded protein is CSARDTGGSPLHF.

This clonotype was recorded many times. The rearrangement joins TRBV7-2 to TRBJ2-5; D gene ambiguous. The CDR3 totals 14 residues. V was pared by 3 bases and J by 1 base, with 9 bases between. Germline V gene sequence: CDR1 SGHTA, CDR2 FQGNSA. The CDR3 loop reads CASSFDWTQETQYF. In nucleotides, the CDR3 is TGTGCCAGCAGCTTCGACTGGACCCAAGAGACCCAGTACTTC.

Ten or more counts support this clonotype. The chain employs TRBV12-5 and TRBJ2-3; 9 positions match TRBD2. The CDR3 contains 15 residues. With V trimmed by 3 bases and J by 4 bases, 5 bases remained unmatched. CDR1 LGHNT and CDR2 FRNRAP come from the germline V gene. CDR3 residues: CASGFSSGMADTQYF. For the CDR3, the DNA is TGTGCTAGTGGTTTTTCTAGCGGGATGGCAGATACGCAGTATTTT.

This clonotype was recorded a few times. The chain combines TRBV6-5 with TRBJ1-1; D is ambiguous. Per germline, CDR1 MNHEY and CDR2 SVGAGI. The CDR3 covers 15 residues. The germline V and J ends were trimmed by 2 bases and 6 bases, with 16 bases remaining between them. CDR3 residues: CASSYLRTATSEAFF. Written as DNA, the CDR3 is TGTGCCAGCAGTTACCTAAGAACAGCCACCTCTGAAGCTTTCTTT.

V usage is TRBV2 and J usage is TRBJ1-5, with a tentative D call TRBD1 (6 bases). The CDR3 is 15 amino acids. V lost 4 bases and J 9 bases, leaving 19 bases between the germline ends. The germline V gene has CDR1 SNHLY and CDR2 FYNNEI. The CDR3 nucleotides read TGTGCCAGCAGTGCCAAGGGGGGGAGGGGAAGGCCCCAGCATTTT. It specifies CASSAKGGRGRPQHF.

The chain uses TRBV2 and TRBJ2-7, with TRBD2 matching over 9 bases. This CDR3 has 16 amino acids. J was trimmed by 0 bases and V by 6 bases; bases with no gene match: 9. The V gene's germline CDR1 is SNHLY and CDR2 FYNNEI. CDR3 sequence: CASRLLAGPNSYEQYF. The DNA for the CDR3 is TGTGCCAGCAGGCTTCTAGCGGGACCGAACTCCTACGAGCAGTACTTC.

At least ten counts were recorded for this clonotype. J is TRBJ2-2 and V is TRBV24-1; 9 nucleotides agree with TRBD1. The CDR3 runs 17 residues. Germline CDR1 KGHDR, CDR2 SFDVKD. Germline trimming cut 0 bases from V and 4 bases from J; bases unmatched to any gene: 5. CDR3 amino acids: CATSDLNRGLGTGELFF. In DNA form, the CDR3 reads TGTGCCACCAGTGATTTGAACAGGGGGCTCGGCACCGGGGAGCTGTTTTTT.

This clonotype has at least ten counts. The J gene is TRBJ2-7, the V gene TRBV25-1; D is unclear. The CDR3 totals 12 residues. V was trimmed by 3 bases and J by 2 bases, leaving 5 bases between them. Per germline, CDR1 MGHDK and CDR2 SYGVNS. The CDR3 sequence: CASSENTYEQYF. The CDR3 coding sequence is TGTGCCAGCAGTGAGAACACCTACGAGCAGTACTTC.

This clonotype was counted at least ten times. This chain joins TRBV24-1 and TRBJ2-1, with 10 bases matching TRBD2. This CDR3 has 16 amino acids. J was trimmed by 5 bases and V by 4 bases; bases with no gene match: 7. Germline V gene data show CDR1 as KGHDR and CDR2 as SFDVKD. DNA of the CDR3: TGTGCCACCAGTGACCCCGGACTAGCGGCTCACAATGAGCAGTTCTTC. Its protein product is CATSDPGLAAHNEQFF.

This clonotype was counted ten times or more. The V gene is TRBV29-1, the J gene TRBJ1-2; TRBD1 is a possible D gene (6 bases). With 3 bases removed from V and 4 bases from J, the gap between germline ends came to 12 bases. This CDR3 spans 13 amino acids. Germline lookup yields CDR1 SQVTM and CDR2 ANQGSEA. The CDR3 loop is CSVESRGGYGYTF. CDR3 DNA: TGCAGCGTTGAGAGCAGGGGTGGCTATGGCTACACCTTC.